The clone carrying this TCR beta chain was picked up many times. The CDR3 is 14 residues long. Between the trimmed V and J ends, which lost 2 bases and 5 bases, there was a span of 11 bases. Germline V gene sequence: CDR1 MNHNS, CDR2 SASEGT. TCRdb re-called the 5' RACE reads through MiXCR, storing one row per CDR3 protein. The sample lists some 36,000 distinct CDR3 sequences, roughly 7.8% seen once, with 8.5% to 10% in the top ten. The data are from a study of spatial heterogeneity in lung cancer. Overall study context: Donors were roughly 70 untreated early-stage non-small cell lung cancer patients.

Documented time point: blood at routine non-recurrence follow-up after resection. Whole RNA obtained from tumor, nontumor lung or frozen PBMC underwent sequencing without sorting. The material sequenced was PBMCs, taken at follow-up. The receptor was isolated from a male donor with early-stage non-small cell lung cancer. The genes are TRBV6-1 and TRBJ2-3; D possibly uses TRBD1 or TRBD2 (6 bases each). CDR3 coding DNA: TGTGCCAGCAGTGAAAGGGGGGAGGTAGATACGCAGTATTTT. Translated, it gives CASSERGEVDTQYF.